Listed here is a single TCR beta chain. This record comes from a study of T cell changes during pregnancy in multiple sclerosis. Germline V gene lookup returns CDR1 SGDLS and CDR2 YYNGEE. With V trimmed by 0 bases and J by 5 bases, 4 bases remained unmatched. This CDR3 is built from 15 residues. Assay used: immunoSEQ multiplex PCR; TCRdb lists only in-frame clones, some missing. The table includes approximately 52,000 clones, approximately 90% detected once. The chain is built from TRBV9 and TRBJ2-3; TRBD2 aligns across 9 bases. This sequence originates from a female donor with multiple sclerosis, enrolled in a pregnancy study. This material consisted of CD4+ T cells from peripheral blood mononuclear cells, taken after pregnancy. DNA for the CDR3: TGTGCCAGCAGCGTAGGAGCGGGAGGTCTAGATACGCAGTATTTT. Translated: CASSVGAGGLDTQYF. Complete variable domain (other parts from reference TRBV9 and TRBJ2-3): DSGVTQTPKHLITATGQRVTLRCSPRSGDLSVYWYQQSLDQGLQFLIQYYNGEERAKGNILERFSAQQFPDLHSELNLSSLELGDSALYFCASSVGAGGLDTQYFGPGTRLTVL.